A selection of T cell receptor beta chains follows, all from one sample in a study of cytomegalovirus exposure and HLA in healthy donors. The protocol was immunoSEQ multiplex PCR, while the TCRdb copy is restricted to in-frame clones and leaves out a portion. The sample yields roughly 48,000 clones, around 66% seen once. Sequencing input: PBMCs. These receptors were collected from a man aged 18 to 29 in good health and CMV-seronegative. The CDR3 runs from the conserved cysteine through the conserved F or W. A D gene is named only where the DNA matches it firmly. Clone size is shown for a subset of rows, as once, few, many or a class of expanded clone.

V: TRBV7-2
size: NA
D: NA
length: 14
J: TRBJ1-5
DNA: TGTGCCAGCAGCTTGTGGAGGAACAATCAGCCCCAGCATTTT
CDR3: CASSLWRNNQPQHF

V: TRBV4-3
size: NA
D: TRBD1
length: 16
J: TRBJ2-5
DNA: TGCGCCAGCAGCCAAGATGGACAGGGGCGTGGAGAGACCCAGTACTTC
CDR3: CASSQDGQGRGETQYF

V: TRBV10-2
size: once
D: TRBD1
length: 15
J: TRBJ1-5
DNA: TGCGCCAGCTGTGAAGGGGGCGGGTTGCATCAGCCCCAGCATTTT
CDR3: CASCEGGGLHQPQHF

V: TRBV12-5
size: NA
D: NA
length: 12
J: TRBJ2-5
DNA: TGTGCTAGTGGGCCAGGGAAAGAGACCCAGTACTTC
CDR3: CASGPGKETQYF

V: TRBV28
size: NA
D: NA
length: 14
J: TRBJ2-7
DNA: TGTGCCAGCAATCCGAGACAGGATGTCTACGAGCAGTACTTC
CDR3: CASNPRQDVYEQYF

V: TRBV25-1
size: few
D: NA
length: 15
J: TRBJ2-3
DNA: TGTGCCAGCAGTGGGCCGACTAGTGCGACAGATACGCAGTATTTT
CDR3: CASSGPTSATDTQYF

V: TRBV4-1
size: NA
D: TRBD2
length: 19
J: TRBJ2-7
DNA: TGCGCCAGCAGCAAAGGCGGAAGCGGGAGTAGGGGCCCTGACTACGAGCAGTACTTC
CDR3: CASSKGGSGSRGPDYEQYF

V: TRBV10-2
size: few
D: NA
length: 13
J: TRBJ2-2
DNA: TGCGCCAGCAGTGAGGCGGGGACCGGGGAGCTGTTTTTT
CDR3: CASSEAGTGELFF

V: TRBV4-1
size: NA
D: TRBD2
length: 15
J: TRBJ2-2
DNA: TGCGCCAGCAGCTTACGGACTAGCCTGGCCGGGGAGCTGTTTTTT
CDR3: CASSLRTSLAGELFF

V: TRBV5-4
size: NA
D: TRBD2
length: 14
J: TRBJ2-5
DNA: TGTGCCAGCAGCCAGGGGACTAGGGAAGAGACCCAGTACTTC
CDR3: CASSQGTREETQYF

V: TRBV27
size: medium-sized
D: NA
length: 13
J: TRBJ1-5
DNA: TGTGCCAGCAGTGTCCTCAGCAATCAGCCCCAGCATTTT
CDR3: CASSVLSNQPQHF

V: TRBV4-2
size: once
D: NA
length: 15
J: TRBJ2-2
DNA: TGTGCCAGCAGCCCAGGTACAGGCAACACCGGGGAGCTGTTTTTT
CDR3: CASSPGTGNTGELFF

V: TRBV7-9
size: NA
D: TRBD1
length: 15
J: TRBJ1-4
DNA: TGTGCCAGCAGCTTAACCGGAGGGGGCAATGAAAAACTGTTTTTT
CDR3: CASSLTGGGNEKLFF

V: TRBV6-1
size: NA
D: TRBD1
length: 15
J: TRBJ2-7
DNA: TGTGCCAGCACTATAGGAGACAGGGACATAGACGAGCAGTACTTC
CDR3: CASTIGDRDIDEQYF

V: TRBV6-5
size: NA
D: NA
length: 15
J: TRBJ1-4
DNA: TGTGCCAGCAGTTACTTACGGGGAACTAATGAAAAACTGTTTTTT
CDR3: CASSYLRGTNEKLFF

V: TRBV13
size: once
D: TRBD1
length: 17
J: TRBJ2-1
DNA: TGTGCCAGCAGCTTAGAAAGGACAGGCCTCTCCTACAATGAGCAGTTCTTC
CDR3: CASSLERTGLSYNEQFF